Below, one T cell receptor beta chain is given with its context. Its antigen remains unknown. This entry comes from a study of T cell responses to AZD1222 COVID-19 vaccine. Study observations and caveats: Females outnumbered males among donors, who were mostly white British; clonal diversity was possibly underestimated.

The CDR3 sequence is 17 residues long. Looked up from germline, CDR1 is KGHSH and CDR2 is LQKENI. With 2 bases clipped from V and 2 bases from J, the junction kept 10 bases outside the gene matches. Data came from immunoSEQ multiplex PCR; TCRdb stores just in-frame clones and leaves some out. The sample carries around 100,000 clones, over 80% recorded once. This specimen was peripheral blood, taken on day 0 of AZD1222 vaccination. The genes are TRBV18 and TRBJ2-3, with 7 bases matching TRBD2. This sequence was found in an adult in good health. The CDR3 region has the DNA TGTGCCAGCTCACCAGGCGGGGGACGAGAACACACAGATACGCAGTATTTT. Residues: CASSPGGGREHTDTQYF.